The 30 T cell receptor beta chains below come from one sample, sequenced in a study of blood T cell repertoires in COVID-19. Repertoires were generated with immunoSEQ multiplex PCR, while TCRdb's copy carries only in-frame clones and drops some. In the table there are about 240,000 clones, about four fifths of which are singletons. Sequenced sample: peripheral blood. The receptors stem from a man under 40 who had recovered from COVID-19.

The V and J genes are TRBV5-6 and TRBJ2-5; 9 nucleotides align to TRBD2. This CDR3 has 14 residues. After removal of 2 bases from V and 5 bases from J, the junction contained 4 bases not matched to a gene. Per germline, CDR1 SGHDT and CDR2 YYEEEE. In nucleotides, the CDR3 is TGTGCCAGCAGCTTAAGAAGCGGGGGGGAGACCCAGTACTTC. Its translation: CASSLRSGGETQYF.

Judged by abundance, this clone is medium-sized. CDR3 sequence reads: CASSPPFRQDLLKQYF. The DNA of the CDR3 is TGTGCCAGCAGCCCCCCCTTTCGACAGGACCTTTTAAAGCAGTACTTC. The V and J genes are TRBV7-9 and TRBJ2-7, with D perhaps TRBD1 (6 bases). Germline CDR1 and CDR2: SEHNR and FQNEAQ (reference sequence). Trimming took off 5 bases at V and 8 bases at J, with 25 bases between the two ends. This CDR3 has 16 residues.

This clone was seen a few times. The chain employs TRBV12-5 and TRBJ1-5; TRBD1 agrees at 7 bases. Germline V lookup: CDR1 LGHNT, CDR2 FRNRAP. Germline trimming cut 8 bases from V and 9 bases from J; bases unmatched to any gene: 10. This CDR3 is 13 amino acids long. The CDR3 loop reads CASQGGAPGPQHF. In nucleotides, the CDR3 is TGTGCTAGTCAGGGGGGCGCCCCGGGGCCCCAGCATTTT. Combining the CDR3 with reference TRBV12-5 and TRBJ1-5 gives the whole variable domain DARVTQTPRHKVTEMGQEVTMRCQPILGHNTVFWYRQTMMQGLELLAYFRNRAPLDDSGMPKDRFSAEMPDATLATLKIQPSEPRDSAVYFCASQGGAPGPQHFGDGTRLSIL.

V is TRBV29-1 and J is TRBJ2-1, with a tentative D call TRBD1 (6 bases). Germline values: CDR1 SQVTM, CDR2 ANQGSEA. Trimming pared 6 bases from V and 5 bases from J, leaving 17 bases between. This CDR3 contains 14 residues. The CDR3: CSVGPQGTDNEQFF. The CDR3 DNA reads TGCAGCGTCGGCCCACAGGGCACCGACAATGAGCAGTTCTTC.

The chain employs TRBV9 and TRBJ1-4, with D perhaps matching TRBD1 (5 bases). This CDR3 has 14 amino acids. The V gene lost 0 bases and the J gene lost 6 bases, with 9 bases spanning the gap. Germline CDR1 reads SGDLS; CDR2 reads YYNGEE. The CDR3 nucleotides are TGTGCCAGCAGCGTAGGGGGCGGGGATGAAAAACTGTTTTTT. Protein sequence: CASSVGGGDEKLFF.

The chain links TRBV7-9 to TRBJ2-5; tentatively, D is TRBD2 (6 bases). The germline V gene has CDR1 SEHNR and CDR2 FQNEAQ (reference sequence). V was shortened by 7 bases and J by 5 bases, with 20 bases between the two germline ends. CDR3 size: 15 residues. The CDR3 loop reads CASTLVSGRGETQYF. The CDR3 DNA reads as TGTGCCAGCACCCTCGTATCAGGGCGGGGCGAGACCCAGTACTTC.

This clone was picked up many times. CDR3 sequence: CASRATGTGGYGYTF. CDR3 DNA: TGTGCCAGCAGGGCAACCGGGACAGGGGGGTATGGCTACACCTTC. The V call is TRBV2, the J call TRBJ1-2, with 11 bases aligning to TRBD1. This CDR3 has 15 residues. The ends lost 6 bases at V and 5 bases at J; junction bases unmatched: 8. Germline CDR1 and CDR2: SNHLY and FYNNEI.

This clone was seen once. The chain combines TRBV19 with TRBJ2-1; a possible D gene is TRBD2 (5 bases). Trimming shortened V by 5 bases and J by 9 bases, and 17 bases separated the two germline ends. The CDR3 is 14 amino acids. The germline V gene encodes CDR1 LNHDA and CDR2 SQIVND (reference sequence). This chain's CDR3 is CASSVILWESEQFF. The CDR3 DNA reads as TGTGCCAGTAGTGTTATCCTTTGGGAGAGTGAGCAGTTCTTC.

This clone has a single count. The chain couples TRBV7-6 to TRBJ1-4; D gene uncertain. The germline V and J ends were trimmed by 6 bases and 3 bases, with 11 bases remaining between them. The CDR3 length is 14 residues. Germline-derived CDR1 and CDR2 are SGHVS and FNYEAQ. The chain's CDR3 is CASSTRAANEKLFF. The CDR3 DNA reads TGTGCCAGCAGTACTAGGGCTGCTAATGAAAAACTGTTTTTT.

This clone was counted a single time. This chain connects TRBV3-1 (or the pseudogene TRBV3-2) to TRBJ2-3, with a possible D match to TRBD1 (5 bases). The CDR3 runs 16 residues. Trimming left V 0 bases short and J 2 bases short, with 12 bases between. Germline CDR1 reads LGHDT; CDR2 reads YNNKEL (reference sequence). The CDR3 coding sequence is TGTGCCAGCAGCCAAGATCCCCAGGGCTCCACAGATACGCAGTATTTT. Translation gives CASSQDPQGSTDTQYF.

This clone appeared a single time. The chain employs TRBV7-3 and TRBJ2-2; D uncertain. The CDR3 runs to 17 residues. Trimming took off 1 base at V and 2 bases at J, with 14 bases between the two ends. Germline CDR1 is SGHTA and CDR2 is FQGTGA. The CDR3 region has the DNA TGTGCCAGCAGCTTAAGGCTAGATTCATCAAACACCGGGGAGCTGTTTTTT. Translating it yields CASSLRLDSSNTGELFF.

The chain recombines TRBV5-4 with TRBJ1-1; TRBD1 matches 7 bases. Germline CDR1 and CDR2: SGHNT and YYREEE (reference sequence). CDR3 length: 15 amino acids. The J segment lost 1 base and the V segment lost 7 bases, leaving 10 bases of the junction unmatched. CDR3 DNA sequence: TGTGCCAGCTCATCTTGGCAGGGGGGGAACACTGAAGCTTTCTTT. It yields the protein CASSSWQGGNTEAFF.

This clone was counted a single time. The chain combines TRBV7-6 with TRBJ2-7, with a weak D call TRBD1 (7 bases). The V end lost 5 bases, the J end lost 4 bases, and 18 bases lay between the germline ends. The CDR3 is made up of 15 amino acids. In germline, CDR1 is SGHVS, CDR2 FNYEAQ. This CDR3 is CASSHRGQGGYEQYF. CDR3 nucleotide sequence: TGTGCCAGCAGCCATAGGGGGCAGGGAGGATACGAGCAGTACTTC.

This clone was observed once. The chain combines TRBV7-6 with TRBJ1-4, with 7 positions matching TRBD1. This CDR3 has 16 amino acids. The V gene end was trimmed by 1 base and the J gene end by 4 bases; junction bases not matched to a gene: 6. Germline V gene sequence: CDR1 SGHVS, CDR2 FNYEAQ. DNA of the CDR3: TGTGCCAGCAGCTTAGGGGCGGGACAGCATAATGAAAAACTGTTTTTT. Translation: CASSLGAGQHNEKLFF.

J is TRBJ2-7 and V is TRBV3-1 (or the pseudogene TRBV3-2), with D tentatively TRBD2 (7 bases). V dropped 3 bases and J dropped 2 bases, with 11 bases sitting between them. In germline, CDR1 is LGHDT, CDR2 YNNKEL (reference sequence). The CDR3 runs to 14 residues. The CDR3: CASSQTGGPYEQYF. Here the CDR3 DNA reads TGTGCCAGCAGCCAGACGGGGGGCCCCTACGAGCAGTACTTC.

The gene calls are TRBV5-6 and TRBJ2-2, with D perhaps matching TRBD2 (6 bases). CDR3 length equals 15 residues. V lost 5 bases and J lost 3, with 14 bases in between. Germline CDR1 reads SGHDT; CDR2 reads YYEEEE. CDR3 bases: TGTGCCAGCAGTCAGGATGGGGACTACACCGGGGAGCTGTTTTTT. Its protein product is CASSQDGDYTGELFF.

This clone has only a few counts. This chain joins TRBV6-6 and TRBJ2-7, with unresolved D. This CDR3 comprises 14 residues. Trimming left V 0 bases short and J 8 bases short, with 14 bases between. Germline CDR1 and CDR2: MNHNY and SVGAGI (reference sequence). In nucleotides, the CDR3 is TGTGCCAGCAGTTACTCGAGTGGAGCAGCGAAGCAGTACGTC. Protein product: CASSYSSGAAKQYV.

The V call is TRBV28, the J call TRBJ2-7, with TRBD1 matching 8 bases. The CDR3 is 14 residues long. Germline CDR1 MDHEN, CDR2 SYDVKM. V was clipped by 2 bases and J by 5 bases; unmatched bases: 5. The CDR3 loop is CASSLVPGGHEQYV. CDR3 sequence (DNA): TGTGCCAGCAGTTTAGTCCCAGGGGGCCACGAGCAGTACGTC.

This clone was seen only once. The CDR3 bases are TGTGCCAGCAGTCCCAAGGGGCGAGGCGAGCAGTTCTTC. The encoded protein is CASSPKGRGEQFF. J is TRBJ2-1 and V is TRBV2, with D tentatively TRBD1 (5 bases). There are 13 residues in the CDR3. Germline CDR1 SNHLY, CDR2 FYNNEI. Trimming pared 5 bases from V and 10 bases from J, leaving 15 bases between. The variable domain in full, completed from reference TRBV2 and TRBJ2-1, reads EPEVTQTPSHQVTQMGQEVILRCVPISNHLYFYWYRQILGQKVEFLVSFYNNEISEKSEIFDDQFSVERPDGSNFTLKIRSTKLEDSAMYFCASSPKGRGEQFFGPGTRLTVL.

As for this clone: The junction departs from germline at one end; a sequencing error may be responsible. The chain carries TRBV5-4 and TRBJ2-5; TRBD2 agrees at 8 bases. CDR1 is SGHNT, CDR2 YYREEE, per germline (reference sequence). The CDR3 spans 16 residues. CDR3 in DNA: TGTGCCAGCAACAACGGCGGGGGGTTCCTCCAAGAAACCCAGTACTTC. This translates into CASNNGGGFLQETQYF.

The rearrangement uses TRBV6-5 and TRBJ2-3; 7 bases are a match to TRBD2. The CDR3 sequence is 15 residues long. J was trimmed by 2 bases and V by 0 bases; bases with no gene match: 2. The germline V gene encodes CDR1 MNHEY and CDR2 SVGAGI. The CDR3 bases are TGTGCCAGCAGTTACTCGGGGGACTACACAGATACGCAGTATTTT. It specifies CASSYSGDYTDTQYF.

The rearrangement uses TRBV19 and TRBJ1-4; D is uncertain. The germline CDR1 and CDR2 sequences are LNHDA and SQIVND (reference sequence). The CDR3 spans 15 residues. Trimming shortened V by 5 bases and J by 2 bases, and 12 bases separated the two germline ends. This CDR3 is CASSLLGRTNEKLFF. The CDR3 DNA sequence: TGTGCCAGTAGTCTGCTTGGTCGGACTAATGAAAAACTGTTTTTT.

The rearrangement joins TRBV7-8 to TRBJ2-3; no firm D call. This CDR3 is built from 15 residues. Trimming took off 2 bases at V and 2 bases at J, with 11 bases between the two ends. The germline CDR1 and CDR2 sequences are SGHVS and FQNEAQ. The CDR3, as DNA: TGTGCCAGCAGCTTAACGGCACAGAACACAGATACGCAGTATTTT. It translates to CASSLTAQNTDTQYF.

The V gene is TRBV4-1, the J gene TRBJ1-2; D not certain. The germline V gene encodes CDR1 MGHRA and CDR2 YSYEKL. V was cut by 1 base and J by 4 bases, with 10 bases left in between. This CDR3 spans 14 amino acids. The CDR3 DNA reads TGCGCCAGCAGCCAAGCACACCAAACCTATGGCTACACCTTC. Its translation: CASSQAHQTYGYTF.

This chain connects TRBV28 to TRBJ2-7; 9 nucleotides agree with TRBD2. V was pared by 5 bases and J by 3 bases, with 8 bases of the junction left unmatched. Germline V gene sequence: CDR1 MDHEN, CDR2 SYDVKM. The CDR3 length is 15 residues. The CDR3 reads CASSKVAGEGYEQYV. In nucleotides, the CDR3 is TGTGCCAGCAGTAAAGTAGCGGGGGAGGGCTACGAGCAGTACGTC.

This chain uses TRBV6-5 with TRBJ1-2; D possibly corresponds to TRBD1 (6 bases). CDR3 size: 15 residues. V dropped 6 bases and J dropped 0 bases, with 14 bases sitting between them. Germline CDR1 and CDR2: MNHEY and SVGAGI. The CDR3 nucleotides are TGTGCCAGCAGCTCATCCGGGGGGCCTAACTATGGCTACACCTTC. Translating it yields CASSSSGGPNYGYTF.

This clone has just a few counts. The chain carries TRBV18 and TRBJ2-1; TRBD1 matches 7 bases. Germline CDR1 and CDR2: KGHSH and LQKENI. V dropped 2 bases and J dropped 5; count of bases not matched to a gene: 6. This CDR3 contains 15 residues. The CDR3 coding sequence is TGTGCCAGCTCACCATTTCGGACAGGCGACAATGAGCAGTTCTTC. Translation: CASSPFRTGDNEQFF. Supplemented by reference TRBV18 and TRBJ2-1, the full variable domain reads NAGVMQNPRHLVRRRGQEARLRCSPMKGHSHVYWYRQLPEEGLKFMVYLQKENIIDESGMPKERFSAEFPKEGPSILRIQQVVRGDSAAYFCASSPFRTGDNEQFFGPGTRLTVL.

V is TRBV18 and J is TRBJ1-2; D may be TRBD1 (5 bases). The germline gives CDR1 KGHSH, CDR2 LQKENI. Trimming cost V 2 bases and J 2 bases, with 9 bases left between them. The CDR3 runs to 14 residues. The CDR3 loop reads CASSPKAGNYGYTF. The CDR3 nucleotides are TGTGCCAGCTCACCAAAGGCAGGGAACTATGGCTACACCTTC.

This sequence joins TRBV2 and TRBJ1-4; D ambiguous. CDR1 and CDR2 (germline): SNHLY, FYNNEI. Trimming removed 4 bases from V and 10 bases from J, with 16 bases in between. The CDR3 spans 14 residues. The CDR3 sequence is CASSVYVGVIKLFF. The CDR3 DNA is TGTGCCAGCAGTGTTTATGTTGGAGTAATAAAACTGTTTTTT.

This chain joins TRBV7-2 and TRBJ2-3, with 7 bases fitting TRBD2. This CDR3 region has 15 residues. The V gene end was trimmed by 4 bases and the J gene end by 5 bases; junction bases not matched to a gene: 9. The germline V gene encodes CDR1 SGHTA and CDR2 FQGNSA. Here the CDR3 reads CASSSWTLAEDTQYF. CDR3 DNA sequence: TGTGCCAGCAGCTCCTGGACGCTAGCGGAAGATACGCAGTATTTT. Together with reference TRBV7-2 and TRBJ2-3, the CDR3 gives the full variable domain: GAGVSQSPSNKVTEKGKDVELRCDPISGHTALYWYRQSLGQGLEFLIYFQGNSAPDKSGLPSDRFSAERTGGSVSTLTIQRTQQEDSAVYLCASSSWTLAEDTQYFGPGTRLTVL.